This TCR beta chain emerged from a study of T cells in localized non-small cell lung cancer. Profiling relied on immunoSEQ multiplex PCR, and the TCRdb table lists in-frame clones only, not all of them. The sample lists around 100,000 clones, around 90% occurring once. Per germline, CDR1 SGHRS and CDR2 YFSETQ. V dropped 0 bases and J dropped 2 bases, with 9 bases sitting between them. The CDR3 spans 16 residues. Sequencing was performed on peripheral blood, taken before any cancer treatment. This sequence originates from a man between 40 and 69 years old with stage I squamous cell lung carcinoma. V usage is TRBV5-1 and J usage is TRBJ1-6, with unresolved D. This CDR3 is CASSLGASTYNSPLHF. CDR3 DNA sequence: TGCGCCAGCAGCTTGGGGGCCAGCACCTATAATTCACCCCTCCACTTT.